The T cell receptor (beta chain) described here comes from a study of T cell responses to AZD1222 COVID-19 vaccine. Study-wide points: Spike-specific TCR repertoires showed rising breadth and depth after two AZD1222 doses. The donor group comprised mostly white British people and more females; the analysis possibly underestimated clonal diversity.

Germline V gene lookup returns CDR1 KGHSH and CDR2 LQKENI. The length of the CDR3 is 18 residues. V gave up 6 bases and J gave up 1 base; unmatched junction bases: 12. Libraries were prepared by immunoSEQ multiplex PCR; TCRdb keeps only in-frame clonotypes and omits some of them. The table records about 78,000 clones, approximately 90% of them present only once. Remarks on this clone: The antigen is unknown.

The sequence derives from an adult who received the AZD1222 COVID-19 vaccine. The sample was peripheral blood, taken 28 days after the second AZD1222 dose. The chain combines TRBV18 with TRBJ2-2; 9 bases align to TRBD2. CDR3 residues: CASSDSGSGGKNTGELFF. The CDR3 region has the DNA TGTGCCAGCTCGGACAGCGGTAGCGGGGGCAAGAACACCGGGGAGCTGTTTTTT.